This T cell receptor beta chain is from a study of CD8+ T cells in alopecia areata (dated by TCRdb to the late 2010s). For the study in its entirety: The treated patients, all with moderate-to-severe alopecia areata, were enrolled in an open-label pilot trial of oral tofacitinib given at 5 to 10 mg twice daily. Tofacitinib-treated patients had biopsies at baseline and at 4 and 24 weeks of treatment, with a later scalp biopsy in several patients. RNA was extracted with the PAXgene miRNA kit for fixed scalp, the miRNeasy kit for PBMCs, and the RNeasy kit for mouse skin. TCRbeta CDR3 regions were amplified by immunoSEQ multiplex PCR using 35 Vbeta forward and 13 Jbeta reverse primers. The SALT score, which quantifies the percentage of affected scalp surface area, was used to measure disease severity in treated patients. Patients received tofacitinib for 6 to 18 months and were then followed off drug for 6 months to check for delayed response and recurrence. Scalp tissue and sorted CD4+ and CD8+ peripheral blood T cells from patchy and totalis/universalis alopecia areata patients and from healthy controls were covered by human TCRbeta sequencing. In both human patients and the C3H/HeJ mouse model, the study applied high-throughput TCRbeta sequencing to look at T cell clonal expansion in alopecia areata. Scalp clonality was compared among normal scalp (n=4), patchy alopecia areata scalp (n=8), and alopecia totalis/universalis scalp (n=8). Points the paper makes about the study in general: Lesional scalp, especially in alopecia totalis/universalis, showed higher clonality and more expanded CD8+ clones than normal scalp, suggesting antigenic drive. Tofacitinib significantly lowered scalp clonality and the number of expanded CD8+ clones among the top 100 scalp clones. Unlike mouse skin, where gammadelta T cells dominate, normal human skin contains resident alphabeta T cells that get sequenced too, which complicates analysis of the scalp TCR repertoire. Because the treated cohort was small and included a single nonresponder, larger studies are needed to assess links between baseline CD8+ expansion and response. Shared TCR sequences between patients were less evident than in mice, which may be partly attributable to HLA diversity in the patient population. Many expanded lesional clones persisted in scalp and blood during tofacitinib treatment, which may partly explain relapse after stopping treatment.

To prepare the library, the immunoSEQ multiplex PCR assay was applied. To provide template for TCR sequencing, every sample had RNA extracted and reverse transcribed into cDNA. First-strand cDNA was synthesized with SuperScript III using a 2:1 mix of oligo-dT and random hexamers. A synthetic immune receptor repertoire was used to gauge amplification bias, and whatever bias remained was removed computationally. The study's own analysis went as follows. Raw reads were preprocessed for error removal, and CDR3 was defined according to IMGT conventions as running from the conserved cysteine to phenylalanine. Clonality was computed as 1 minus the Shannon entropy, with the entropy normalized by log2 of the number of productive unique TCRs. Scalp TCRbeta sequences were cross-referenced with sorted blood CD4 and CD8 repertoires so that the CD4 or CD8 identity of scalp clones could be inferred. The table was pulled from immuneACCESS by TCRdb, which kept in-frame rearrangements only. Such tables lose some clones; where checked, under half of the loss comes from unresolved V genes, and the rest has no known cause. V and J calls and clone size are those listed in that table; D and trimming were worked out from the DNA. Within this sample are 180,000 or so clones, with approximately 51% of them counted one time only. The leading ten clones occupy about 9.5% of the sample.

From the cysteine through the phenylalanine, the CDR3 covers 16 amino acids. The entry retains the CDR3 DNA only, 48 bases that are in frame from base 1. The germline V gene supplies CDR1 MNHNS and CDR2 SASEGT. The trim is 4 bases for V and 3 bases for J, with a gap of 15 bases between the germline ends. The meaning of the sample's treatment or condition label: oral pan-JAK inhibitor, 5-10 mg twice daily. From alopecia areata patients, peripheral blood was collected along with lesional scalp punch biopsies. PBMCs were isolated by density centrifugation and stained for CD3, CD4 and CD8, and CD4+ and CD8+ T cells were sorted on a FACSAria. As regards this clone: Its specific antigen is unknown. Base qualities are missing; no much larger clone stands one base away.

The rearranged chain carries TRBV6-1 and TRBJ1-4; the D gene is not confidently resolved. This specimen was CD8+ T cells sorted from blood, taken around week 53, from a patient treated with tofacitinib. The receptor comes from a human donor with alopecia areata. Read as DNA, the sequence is TGTGCCAGCAGTGTGGAAGCCTGGGGATCTAATGAAAAACTGTTTTTT. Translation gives CASSVEAWGSNEKLFF.